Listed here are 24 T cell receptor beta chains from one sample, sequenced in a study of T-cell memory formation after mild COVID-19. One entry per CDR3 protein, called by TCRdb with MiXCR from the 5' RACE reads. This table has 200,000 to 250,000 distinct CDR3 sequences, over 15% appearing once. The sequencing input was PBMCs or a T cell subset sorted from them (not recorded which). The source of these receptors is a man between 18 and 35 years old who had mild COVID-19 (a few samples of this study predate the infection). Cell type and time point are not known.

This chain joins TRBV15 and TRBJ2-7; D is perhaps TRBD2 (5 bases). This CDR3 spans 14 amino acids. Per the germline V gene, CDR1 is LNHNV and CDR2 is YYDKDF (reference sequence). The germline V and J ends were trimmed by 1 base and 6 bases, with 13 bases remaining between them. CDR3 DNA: TGTGCCACCAGCAGAGTCCGGGTCCGGGGCGAGCAGTACTTC. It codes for CATSRVRVRGEQYF.

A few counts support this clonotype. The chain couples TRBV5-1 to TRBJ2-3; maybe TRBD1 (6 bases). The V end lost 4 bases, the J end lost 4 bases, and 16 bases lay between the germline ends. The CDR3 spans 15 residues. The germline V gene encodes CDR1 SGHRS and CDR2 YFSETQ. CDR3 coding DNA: TGCGCCAGCAGCCGAAGCACAGGGTTGGCAGATACGCAGTATTTT. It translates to CASSRSTGLADTQYF. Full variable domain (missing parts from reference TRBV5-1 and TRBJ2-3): KAGVTQTPRYLIKTRGQQVTLSCSPISGHRSVSWYQQTPGQGLQFLFEYFSETQRNKGNFPGRFSGRQFSNSRSEMNVSTLELGDSALYLCASSRSTGLADTQYFGPGTRLTVL.

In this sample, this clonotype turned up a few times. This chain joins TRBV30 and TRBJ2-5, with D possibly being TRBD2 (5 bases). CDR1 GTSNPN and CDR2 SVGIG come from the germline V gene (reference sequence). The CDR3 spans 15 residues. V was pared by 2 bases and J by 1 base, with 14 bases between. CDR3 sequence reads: CAWSRTGRGQETQYF. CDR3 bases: TGTGCCTGGAGTAGAACCGGACGGGGCCAAGAGACCCAGTACTTC.

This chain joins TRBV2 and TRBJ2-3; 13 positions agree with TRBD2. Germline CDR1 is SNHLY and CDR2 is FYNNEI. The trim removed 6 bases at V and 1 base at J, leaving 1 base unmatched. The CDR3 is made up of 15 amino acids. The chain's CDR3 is CASRGLAGRTDTQYF. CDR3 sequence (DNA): TGTGCCAGCAGGGGACTAGCGGGGCGCACAGATACGCAGTATTTT.

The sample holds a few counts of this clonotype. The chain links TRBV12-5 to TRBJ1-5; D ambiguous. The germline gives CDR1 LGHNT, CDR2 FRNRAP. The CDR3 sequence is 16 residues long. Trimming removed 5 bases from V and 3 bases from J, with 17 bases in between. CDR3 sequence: CASGRVGGGVNQPQHF. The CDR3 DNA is TGTGCTAGTGGTCGGGTAGGCGGTGGTGTCAATCAGCCCCAGCATTTT.

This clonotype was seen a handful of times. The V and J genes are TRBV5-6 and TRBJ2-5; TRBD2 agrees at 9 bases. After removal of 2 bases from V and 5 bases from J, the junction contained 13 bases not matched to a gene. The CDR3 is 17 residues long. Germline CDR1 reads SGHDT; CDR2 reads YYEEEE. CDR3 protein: CASSFRFAGGPGETQYF. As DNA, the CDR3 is TGTGCCAGCAGCTTTAGGTTTGCGGGGGGGCCGGGTGAGACCCAGTACTTC.

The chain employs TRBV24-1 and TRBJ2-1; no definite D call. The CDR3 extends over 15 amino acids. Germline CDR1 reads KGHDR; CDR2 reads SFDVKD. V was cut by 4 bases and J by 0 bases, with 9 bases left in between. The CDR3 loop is CATSEVQSSYNEQFF. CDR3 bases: TGTGCCACCAGTGAGGTACAGAGCTCCTACAATGAGCAGTTCTTC.

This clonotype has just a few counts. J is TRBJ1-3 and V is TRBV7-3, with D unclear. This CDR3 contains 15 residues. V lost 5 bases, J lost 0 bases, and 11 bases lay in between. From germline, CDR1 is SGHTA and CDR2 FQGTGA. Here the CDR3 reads CASSPSDTSGNTIYF. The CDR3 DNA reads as TGTGCCAGCAGCCCATCTGACACCTCTGGAAACACCATATATTTT.

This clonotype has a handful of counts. The CDR3 protein is CSARVVTDTQYF. Written as DNA, the CDR3 is TGCAGTGCTAGGGTGGTCACAGATACGCAGTATTTT. The chain links TRBV20-1 to TRBJ2-3; D remains unclear. CDR3 size: 12 residues. Germline assignment: CDR1 DFQATT and CDR2 SNEGSKA (reference sequence). V shed 3 bases and J shed 2 bases, with 6 bases lying between them.

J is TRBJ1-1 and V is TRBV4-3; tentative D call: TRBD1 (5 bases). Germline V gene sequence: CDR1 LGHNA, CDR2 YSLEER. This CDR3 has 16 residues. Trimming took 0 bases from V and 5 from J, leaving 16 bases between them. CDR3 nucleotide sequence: TGCGCCAGCAGCCAAGATGGAGGACCGGGACGGACTGAAGCTTTCTTT. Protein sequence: CASSQDGGPGRTEAFF.

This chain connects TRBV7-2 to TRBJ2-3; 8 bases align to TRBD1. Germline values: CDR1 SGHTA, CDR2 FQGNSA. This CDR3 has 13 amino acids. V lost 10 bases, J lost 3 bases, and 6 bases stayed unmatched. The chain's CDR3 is CAISGTGTDTQYF. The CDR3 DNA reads TGTGCCATTTCCGGGACAGGAACAGATACGCAGTATTTT.

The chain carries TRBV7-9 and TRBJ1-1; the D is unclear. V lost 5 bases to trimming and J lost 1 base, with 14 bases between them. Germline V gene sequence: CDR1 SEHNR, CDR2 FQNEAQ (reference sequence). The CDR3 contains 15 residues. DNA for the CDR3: TGTGCCAGCAGCCCGTACGGGGTAAGGAACACTGAAGCTTTCTTT. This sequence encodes CASSPYGVRNTEAFF.

The CDR3: CASNREGYTF. The CDR3, as DNA: TGTGCCAGCAATAGGGAGGGCTACACCTTC. V gene TRBV6-6 combines with J gene TRBJ1-2, with no clear D. V was trimmed by 7 bases and J by 8 bases, leaving 8 bases between them. The CDR3 extends over 10 amino acids. Per the germline V gene, CDR1 is MNHNY and CDR2 is SVGAGI (reference sequence).

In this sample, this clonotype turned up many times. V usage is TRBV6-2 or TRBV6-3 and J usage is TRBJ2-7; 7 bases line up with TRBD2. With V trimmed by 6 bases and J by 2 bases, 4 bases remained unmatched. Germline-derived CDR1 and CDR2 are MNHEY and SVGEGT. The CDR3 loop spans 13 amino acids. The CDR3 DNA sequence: TGTGCCAGCAGACGGGAGGCCCCCTACGAGCAGTACTTC. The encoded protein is CASRREAPYEQYF.

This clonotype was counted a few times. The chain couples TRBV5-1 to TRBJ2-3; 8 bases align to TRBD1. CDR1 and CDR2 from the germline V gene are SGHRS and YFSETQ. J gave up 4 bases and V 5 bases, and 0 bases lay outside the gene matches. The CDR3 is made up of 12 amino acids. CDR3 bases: TGCGCCAGCAGACAGGGGGCAGATACGCAGTATTTT. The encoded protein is CASRQGADTQYF.

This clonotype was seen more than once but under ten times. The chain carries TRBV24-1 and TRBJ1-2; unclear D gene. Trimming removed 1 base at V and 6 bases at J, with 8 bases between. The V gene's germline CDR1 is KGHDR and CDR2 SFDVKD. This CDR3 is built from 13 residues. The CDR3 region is CATSDLAEDGYTF. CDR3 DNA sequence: TGTGCCACCAGTGATTTAGCAGAGGATGGCTACACCTTC.

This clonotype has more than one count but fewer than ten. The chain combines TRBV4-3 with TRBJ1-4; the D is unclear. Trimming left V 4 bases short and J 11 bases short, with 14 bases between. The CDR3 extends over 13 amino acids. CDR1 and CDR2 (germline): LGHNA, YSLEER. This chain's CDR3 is CASSRQTDPKLFF. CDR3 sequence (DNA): TGCGCCAGCAGCCGGCAAACCGATCCTAAACTGTTTTTT.

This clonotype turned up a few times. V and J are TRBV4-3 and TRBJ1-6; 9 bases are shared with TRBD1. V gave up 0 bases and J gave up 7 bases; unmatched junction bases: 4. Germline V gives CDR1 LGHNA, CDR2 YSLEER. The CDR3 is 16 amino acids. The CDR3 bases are TGCGCCAGCAGCCAAGAAGTCGGACAGGGGAATTCACCCCTCCACTTT. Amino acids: CASSQEVGQGNSPLHF.

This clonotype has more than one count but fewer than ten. CDR3 nucleotides: TGTGCCAGCAGCCAAGTTCAAGGGGTGTGGAACAATGAGCAGTTCTTC. It encodes CASSQVQGVWNNEQFF. This chain links TRBV14 with TRBJ2-1, with D maybe TRBD1 (5 bases). Germline-derived CDR1 and CDR2 are SGHDN and FVKESK. The V end was cut by 1 base, the J end by 5 bases, with 15 bases between. The CDR3 sequence is 16 residues long.

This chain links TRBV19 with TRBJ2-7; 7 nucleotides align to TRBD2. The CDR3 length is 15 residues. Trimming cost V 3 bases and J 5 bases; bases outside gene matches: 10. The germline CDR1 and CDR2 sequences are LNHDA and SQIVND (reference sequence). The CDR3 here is CASSISGPGGHEQYF. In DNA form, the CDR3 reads TGTGCCAGTAGTATTTCGGGACCGGGGGGACACGAGCAGTACTTC.

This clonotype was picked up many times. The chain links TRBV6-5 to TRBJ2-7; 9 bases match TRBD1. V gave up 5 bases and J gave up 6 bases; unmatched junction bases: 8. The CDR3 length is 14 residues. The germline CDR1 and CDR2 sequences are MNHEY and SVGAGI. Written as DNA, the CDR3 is TGTGCCAGCAGTAACCCGGGACAGGGAAGCGAGCAGTACTTC. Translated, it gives CASSNPGQGSEQYF.

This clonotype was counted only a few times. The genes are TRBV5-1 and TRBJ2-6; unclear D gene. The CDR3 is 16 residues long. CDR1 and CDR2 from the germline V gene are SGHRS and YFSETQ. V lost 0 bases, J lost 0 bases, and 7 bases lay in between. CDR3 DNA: TGCGCCAGCAGCTTGGTCCCACTCTCTGGGGCCAACGTCCTGACTTTC. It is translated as CASSLVPLSGANVLTF.

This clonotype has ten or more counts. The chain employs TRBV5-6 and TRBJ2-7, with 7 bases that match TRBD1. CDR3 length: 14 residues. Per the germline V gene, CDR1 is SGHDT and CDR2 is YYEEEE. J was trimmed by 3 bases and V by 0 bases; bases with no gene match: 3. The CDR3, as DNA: TGTGCCAGCAGCTTGGGAGGGGACAGCTACGAGCAGTACGTC. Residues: CASSLGGDSYEQYV.

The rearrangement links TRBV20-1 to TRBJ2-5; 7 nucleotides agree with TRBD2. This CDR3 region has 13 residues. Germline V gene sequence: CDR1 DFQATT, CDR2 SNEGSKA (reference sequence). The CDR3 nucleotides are TGCAGCCTAAGAGCGGGGATCCAAGAGACCCAGTACTTC. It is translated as CSLRAGIQETQYF.